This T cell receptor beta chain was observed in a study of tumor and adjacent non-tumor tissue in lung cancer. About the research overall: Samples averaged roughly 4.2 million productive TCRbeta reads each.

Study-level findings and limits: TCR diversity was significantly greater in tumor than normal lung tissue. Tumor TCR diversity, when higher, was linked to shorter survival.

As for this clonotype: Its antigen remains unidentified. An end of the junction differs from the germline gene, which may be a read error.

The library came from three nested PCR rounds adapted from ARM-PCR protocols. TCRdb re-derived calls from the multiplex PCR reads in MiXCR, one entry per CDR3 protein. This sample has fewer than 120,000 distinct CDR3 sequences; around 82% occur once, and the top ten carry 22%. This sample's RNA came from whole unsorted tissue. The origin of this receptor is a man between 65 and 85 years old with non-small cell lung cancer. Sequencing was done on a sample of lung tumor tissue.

CDR3 nucleotides: TGCAGCGTTGAAGGAATTAGCGGGGGCCCTTCTAGCACAGATACGCATTATTTT. It codes for CSVEGISGGPSSTDTHYF. The V and J genes are TRBV29-1 and TRBJ2-3, with 9 bases identical to TRBD2. The CDR3 covers 18 residues. Germline V lookup: CDR1 SQVTM, CDR2 ANQGSEA.